The rows below give T cell receptor beta chains drawn from one sample of a study of blood T cell repertoires in COVID-19. The table came from immunoSEQ multiplex PCR; TCRdb's copy has only in-frame clones and leaves some out. The sample shows around 240,000 clones, about 83% of them seen only once. The material sequenced was peripheral blood. The source is a woman in her forties or fifties with acute or convalescent COVID-19. Each CDR3 is given with its conserved first and last residue. The size of a clone is reported for some rows only, either as once, few or many, or as a class for expanded clones.

V gene,J gene,clone size,CDR3 protein
TRBV6-5,TRBJ1-1,few,CASSYGFLAGAEAFF
TRBV27,TRBJ1-1,.,CASSPDRGLNTEAFF
TRBV6-2/TRBV6-3,TRBJ1-6,once,CASSYPPGQGVSPLHF
TRBV28,TRBJ2-7,.,CASSSGGETYEQYF
TRBV6-1,TRBJ1-4,.,CASSEPSQGAGEKLFF
TRBV13,TRBJ1-3,.,CASSLKSGRTSGNTIYF
TRBV28,TRBJ1-3,.,CASSFAWGDTIYF
TRBV5-8,TRBJ1-2,.,CASSLLHRGYTF
TRBV28,TRBJ1-1,.,CASSLRGNTEAFF
TRBV28,TRBJ1-5,once,CASSGTYQPQHF
TRBV5-1,TRBJ2-7,.,CASSAGTGGGEQYF
TRBV10-3,TRBJ1-1,.,CAIINPTGDTEAFF
TRBV3-1/TRBV3-2,TRBJ2-1,.,CASSQGLKQFF
TRBV7-2,TRBJ2-5,once,CASSLVRGETQYF
TRBV5-4,TRBJ2-3,.,CASSSSTGRFTDTQYF
TRBV25-1,TRBJ1-5,.,CASSAGGRQPQHF
TRBV30,TRBJ2-3,.,CAWTRLAGGVTDTQYF
TRBV19,TRBJ2-7,.,CASSIGTGLNEQYF
TRBV7-9,TRBJ1-2,.,CASSLGDKGRNGYTF
TRBV10-3,TRBJ2-3,.,CAISEGGQGLLDTQYF
TRBV18,TRBJ1-1,.,CASSPHQGMDTEAFF
TRBV7-9,TRBJ2-5,.,CASSLAAQETQYF
TRBV19,TRBJ1-5,.,CASSALINQPQHF
TRBV25-1,TRBJ2-1,.,CASIGGQGAFRGQFF
TRBV6-2/TRBV6-3,TRBJ2-7,few,CASSYRRGWYEQYF
TRBV5-1,TRBJ1-6,.,CASSPDRADNSPLHF
TRBV30,TRBJ1-2,.,CAWSNRGGGYTF
TRBV10-3,TRBJ1-1,.,CAISRPGATEAFF
TRBV10-3,TRBJ2-3,.,CAIRGRGDTDTQYF
TRBV9,TRBJ2-7,.,CASSVNSYEQYF
TRBV5-1,TRBJ2-1,.,CASSFPGQGAKNEQFF
TRBV5-1,TRBJ2-3,.,CASSFTVSSTDTQYF
TRBV18,TRBJ2-2,.,CASSARQGNTGELFF
TRBV18,TRBJ2-1,.,CASSLLAGDNEQFF
TRBV15,TRBJ1-5,.,CATSKAAESNQPQHF
TRBV7-8,TRBJ2-1,.,CASRSNGGLGYNEQFF
TRBV7-2,TRBJ2-3,.,CASSPGGSGRTDTQYF
TRBV9,TRBJ1-3,.,CASSVETSSGNTIYF
TRBV5-1,TRBJ2-1,once,CASSLSWREGNEQFF
TRBV4-3,TRBJ1-2,.,CASRNTGGYGYTF
TRBV7-2,TRBJ1-5,.,CASSLTGPQPQHF
TRBV5-1,TRBJ1-6,.,CASSPISGRNNSPLHF
TRBV24-1,TRBJ1-2,.,CATSLRGGRGYTF
TRBV3-1/TRBV3-2,TRBJ2-2,.,CASSQGHDTGELFF